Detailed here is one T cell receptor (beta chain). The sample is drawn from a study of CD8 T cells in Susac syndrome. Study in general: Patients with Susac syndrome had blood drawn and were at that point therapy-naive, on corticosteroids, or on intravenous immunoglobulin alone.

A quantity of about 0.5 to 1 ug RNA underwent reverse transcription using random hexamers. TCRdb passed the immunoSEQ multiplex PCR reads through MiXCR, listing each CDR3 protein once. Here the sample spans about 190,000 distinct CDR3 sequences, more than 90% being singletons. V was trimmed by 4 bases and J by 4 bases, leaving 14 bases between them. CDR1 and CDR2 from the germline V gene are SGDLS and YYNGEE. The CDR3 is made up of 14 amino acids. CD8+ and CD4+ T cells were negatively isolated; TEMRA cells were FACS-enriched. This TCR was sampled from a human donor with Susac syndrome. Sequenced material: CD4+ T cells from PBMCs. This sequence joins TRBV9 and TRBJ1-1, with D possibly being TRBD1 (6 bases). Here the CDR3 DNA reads TGTGCCAGCAGCACGGGACATGGGAGCACTGAAGCTTTCTTT. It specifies CASSTGHGSTEAFF.